The 8 T cell receptor beta chains below come from one sample, sequenced in a study of patients and donors after allogeneic stem cell transplantation. TCRdb recomputed calls from the RT-PCR reads with MiXCR, one row per CDR3 protein. The table lists fewer than 500,000 distinct CDR3 sequences, approximately 16% of them singletons. The sequenced sample consisted of blood, either unsorted or a sorted T cell fraction (not recorded which). These receptors originate from a human donor who was either an allogeneic HSCT recipient or a stem cell or donor lymphocyte infusion donor (not recorded which). It is not recorded whose cells these are; they may come from a transplant donor.

This rearrangement joins TRBV28 to TRBJ2-1; 9 bases agree with TRBD1. The CDR3 sequence is 15 residues long. With V trimmed by 2 bases and J by 6 bases, 5 bases remained unmatched. Germline CDR1 is MDHEN and CDR2 is SYDVKM. CDR3 sequence: CASSLRDRDLNEQFF. CDR3 sequence (DNA): TGTGCCAGCAGTTTAAGGGACAGGGACCTCAATGAGCAGTTCTTC.

The chain has TRBV2 and TRBJ2-7; no clear D gene. Germline CDR1 is SNHLY and CDR2 is FYNNEI. The CDR3 has 14 amino acids. V was clipped by 4 bases and J by 0 bases, with 10 bases between them. The CDR3 loop is CASSGVLNSYEQYF. Written as DNA, the CDR3 is TGTGCCAGCAGTGGAGTTCTAAACTCCTACGAGCAGTACTTC.

A few counts support this clonotype. The V call is TRBV20-1, the J call TRBJ2-5; 10 positions agree with TRBD2. The CDR3 has 15 amino acids. Looked up from germline, CDR1 is DFQATT and CDR2 is SNEGSKA (reference sequence). The V segment lost 3 bases and the J segment 4 bases; nucleotides outside the gene matches: 8. The CDR3 is CSASLPGLASETQYF. In DNA, the CDR3 is TGCAGTGCTAGTCTCCCGGGACTAGCGTCAGAGACCCAGTACTTC.

The chain has TRBV6-1 and TRBJ2-7, with a weak D call TRBD2 (6 bases). The germline gives CDR1 MNHNS, CDR2 SASEGT. V was clipped by 7 bases and J by 0 bases, with 16 bases between them. The CDR3 spans 15 residues. CDR3 in DNA: TGTGCCAGCACCTCCCTGGGGGGATACTCCTACGAGCAGTACTTC. This sequence encodes CASTSLGGYSYEQYF.

The chain employs TRBV20-1 and TRBJ1-1; D is ambiguous. The CDR3 contains 12 residues. The V end lost 0 bases, the J end lost 11 bases, and 13 bases lay between the germline ends. Germline V gene data show CDR1 as DFQATT and CDR2 as SNEGSKA (reference sequence). This CDR3 is CSARDGFPGAFF. The CDR3 DNA follows: TGCAGTGCTAGAGATGGGTTCCCTGGGGCTTTCTTT.

V gene TRBV30 combines with J gene TRBJ2-3; tentative D call: TRBD1 (6 bases). The CDR3 totals 13 residues. Looked up from germline, CDR1 is GTSNPN and CDR2 is SVGIG (reference sequence). The V and J ends lost 2 bases and 0 bases respectively, with 6 bases between them. CDR3 amino acids: CAWSQGSTDTQYF. The DNA of the CDR3 is TGTGCCTGGAGTCAGGGGAGCACAGATACGCAGTATTTT. The variable domain in full, with the rest retrieved from reference TRBV30 and TRBJ2-3, is SQTIHQWPATLVQPVGSPLSLECTVEGTSNPNLYWYRQAAGRGLQLLFYSVGIGQISSEVPQNLSASRPQDRQFILSSKKLLLSDSGFYLCAWSQGSTDTQYFGPGTRLTVL.

V gene TRBV4-1 combines with J gene TRBJ2-2, with 11 bases aligning to TRBD2. Per the germline V gene, CDR1 is MGHRA and CDR2 is YSYEKL. Trimming removed 4 bases from V and 6 bases from J; junction bases left unmatched: 4. The CDR3 extends over 15 amino acids. CDR3 in DNA: TGCGCCAGCAGCCCGCTAGCGGGAGGCGCCGGGGAGCTGTTTTTT. Residues: CASSPLAGGAGELFF.

The rearrangement links TRBV10-3 to TRBJ2-7; D is uncertain. Deletions cut 0 bases from V and 6 bases from J, with 12 bases between. Looked up from germline, CDR1 is ENHRY and CDR2 is SYGVKD. This CDR3 has 14 amino acids. The CDR3 DNA sequence: TGTGCCATCAGTGAGTCGTTCTCTCAGACCGAGCAGTACTTC. Its protein is CAISESFSQTEQYF.